Listed here is a single TCR beta chain. Libraries were prepared by immunoSEQ multiplex PCR; TCRdb keeps only in-frame clonotypes and omits some of them. Among around 56,000 clones listed, about 95% were seen once. The data are from a study of technical replicates of blood from several donors. Trimming took 3 bases from V and 8 from J, leaving 7 bases between them. CDR3 length equals 11 residues. Germline CDR1 and CDR2: ENHRY and SYGVKD. Material for sequencing was PBMCs. The V and J genes are TRBV10-3 and TRBJ1-2; D is perhaps TRBD1 (5 bases). The origin of this receptor is a human donor in good health. Some clones in this sample may be carry-over from other donors' samples. The CDR3 region has the DNA TGTGCCATCAGTGACAAGGGGGGCTACACCTTC. It yields the protein CAISDKGGYTF.